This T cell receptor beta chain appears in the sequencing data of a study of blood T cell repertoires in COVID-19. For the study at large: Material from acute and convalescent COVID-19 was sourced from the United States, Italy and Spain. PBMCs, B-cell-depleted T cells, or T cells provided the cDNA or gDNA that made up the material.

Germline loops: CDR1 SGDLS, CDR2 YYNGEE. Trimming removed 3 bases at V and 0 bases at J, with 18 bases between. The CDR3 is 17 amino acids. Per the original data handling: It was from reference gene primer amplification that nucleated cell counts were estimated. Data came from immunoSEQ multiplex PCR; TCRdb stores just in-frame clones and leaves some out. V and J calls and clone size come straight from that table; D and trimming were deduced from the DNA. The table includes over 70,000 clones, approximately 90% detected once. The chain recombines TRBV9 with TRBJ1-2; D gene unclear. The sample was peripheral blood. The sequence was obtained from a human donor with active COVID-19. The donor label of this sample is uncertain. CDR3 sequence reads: CASSEFPTTIANYGYTF. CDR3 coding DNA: TGTGCCAGCAGCGAGTTCCCGACGACTATAGCTAACTATGGCTACACCTTC.